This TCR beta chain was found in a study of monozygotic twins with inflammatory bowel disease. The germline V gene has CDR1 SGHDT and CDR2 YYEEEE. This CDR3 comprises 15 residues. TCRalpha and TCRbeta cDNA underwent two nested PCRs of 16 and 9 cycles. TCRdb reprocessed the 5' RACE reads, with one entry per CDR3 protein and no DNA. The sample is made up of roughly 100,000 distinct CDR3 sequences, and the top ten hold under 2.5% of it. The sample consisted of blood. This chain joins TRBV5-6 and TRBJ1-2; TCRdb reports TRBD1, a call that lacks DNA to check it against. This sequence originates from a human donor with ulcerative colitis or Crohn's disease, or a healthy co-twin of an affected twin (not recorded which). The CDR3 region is CASSLIEQGGRGYTF.